The following is a T cell receptor (beta chain) sequence with its context. This CDR3 contains 15 residues. Germline CDR1 and CDR2: LGHNA and YNFKEQ. Trimming at V came to 0 bases and at J to 8 bases, leaving 5 bases not matched to a gene. The study isolated at least 6 million PBMCs from each sample. The sample originates from a study of blood T cells in healthy people across ages. About the study: Template switching captured about one barcoded beta molecule per two T cells.

A sample-barcoded 5' primer and a J-beta primer mix were used in a second PCR of about 7 to 11 cycles. TCRdb passed the 5' RACE reads through MiXCR, listing each CDR3 protein once. The sample lists 500,000 to 650,000 distinct CDR3 sequences, roughly a quarter occurring once. These data also featured in a second study, about T cells of mothers and their children.

Sequencing was done on a sample of blood. This TCR was sampled from a boy between 2 and 10 years old in good health. The gene calls are TRBV4-2 and TRBJ2-1; 9 bases line up with TRBD2. CDR3 in amino acids: CASSQERRGGDEQFF. In DNA form, the CDR3 reads TGTGCCAGCAGCCAAGAGCGGCGGGGGGGCGATGAGCAGTTCTTC.